This TCR beta chain was recorded in a study of T and B cells in COVID-19 patients. Looking at the study overall: About 90% of the 20 active-infection patients had comorbidities associated with unfavorable COVID-19 outcome.

This clonotype has just a few counts. BIOMED2 TRB-A/B primer pools were used in multiplex TRB PCR. TCRdb reprocessed the multiplex PCR reads via MiXCR and lists one record per CDR3 protein. Found here are 3,500 to 4,500 distinct CDR3 sequences, 25% of them singletons; the top ten hold roughly 20%. TRB was amplified from about 250-500 ng of blood genomic DNA. Trimming removed 4 bases from V and 6 bases from J; junction bases left unmatched: 3. The CDR3 has 13 residues. CDR1 and CDR2 (germline): SGHRS, YFSETQ. V is TRBV5-1 and J is TRBJ1-1; 10 bases are a match to TRBD1. The sequenced sample was blood. The clonotype originates from a human donor with active COVID-19. CDR3 DNA: TGCGCCAGCAGCCCCGGACAGGGGGCTGAAGCTTTCTTT. Protein product: CASSPGQGAEAFF.